Presented here are 16 T cell receptor beta chains from one specimen sequenced in a study of T cells in Graves' hyperthyroidism and ophthalmopathy. There were TCR beta CDR3 regions amplified from RNA transcripts. Carried out on the TCR CDR3, a first-round RT-PCR used the HTBI primer set. TCRdb ran MiXCR on the multiplex PCR reads and lists one entry per CDR3 protein. The data hold under 750,000 distinct CDR3 sequences, with around 19% observed a single time. Specimen: blood. The receptors derive from a woman aged 45 to 65 with Graves' hyperthyroidism that later progressed to Graves' ophthalmopathy.

This clonotype was observed a handful of times. The V gene is TRBV6-1, the J gene TRBJ2-1; TRBD1 is a possible D gene (7 bases). The CDR3 has 14 amino acids. V was pared by 10 bases and J by 2 bases, with 15 bases between. CDR1 is MNHNS, CDR2 SASEGT, per germline. CDR3 protein: CATRGDTTYNEQFF. The CDR3 DNA sequence: TGTGCCACCAGGGGGGACACCACCTACAATGAGCAGTTCTTC.

This chain connects TRBV27 to TRBJ1-1, with D unresolved. Trimming left V 4 bases short and J 4 bases short, with 13 bases between. The CDR3 is made up of 14 amino acids. Germline lookup yields CDR1 MNHEY and CDR2 SMNVEV (reference sequence). The DNA of the CDR3 is TGTGCCAGCAGTTCGCCGGGGAGGACCACTGAAGCTTTCTTT. It translates to CASSSPGRTTEAFF.

J is TRBJ2-3 and V is TRBV4-1; 9 bases align to TRBD1. There are 15 residues in the CDR3. Germline trimming cut 6 bases from V and 3 bases from J; bases unmatched to any gene: 7. From germline, CDR1 is MGHRA and CDR2 YSYEKL. CDR3 region: CASRGPDRGTDTQYF. DNA for the CDR3: TGCGCCAGCAGGGGGCCGGACAGGGGAACAGATACGCAGTATTTT.

A remark on this clonotype: Possible read error: a much larger clone is one base away. The chain joins TRBV9 to TRBJ2-1, with D perhaps given as TRBD1 or TRBD2 (5 bases each). Gene TRBJ2-7 matches the end of the DNA better, so the J call may be wrong. CDR1 SGDLS and CDR2 YYNGEE come from the germline V gene. The CDR3 extends over 15 amino acids. The CDR3, as DNA: TGTGCCAGCAGCGTAGGGGGGAGCACCTACAATGAGCAGTACTTC. Translated, it gives CASSVGGSTYNEQYF.

The chain joins TRBV5-1 to TRBJ1-1; 8 bases match TRBD1. V was pared by 4 bases and J by 11 bases, with 22 bases of the junction left unmatched. CDR1 is SGHRS, CDR2 YFSETQ, per germline. The CDR3 is 17 residues long. As DNA, the CDR3 is TGCGCCAGCAGCCCTCTCTCCAATGCGGGGACAGGCCCTCGGGCTTTCTTT. Protein product: CASSPLSNAGTGPRAFF. Full variable domain (rest looked up from reference TRBV5-1 and TRBJ1-1): KAGVTQTPRYLIKTRGQQVTLSCSPISGHRSVSWYQQTPGQGLQFLFEYFSETQRNKGNFPGRFSGRQFSNSRSEMNVSTLELGDSALYLCASSPLSNAGTGPRAFFGQGTRLTVV.

V is TRBV12-3 or TRBV12-4 and J is TRBJ2-3; 8 nucleotides match TRBD2. Trimming cost V 3 bases and J 6 bases; bases outside gene matches: 5. The length of the CDR3 is 14 residues. The CDR3 loop reads CASSFSSSGDTQYF. DNA for the CDR3: TGTGCCAGCAGTTTCTCCTCTAGCGGGGATACGCAGTATTTT.

The rearrangement links TRBV28 to TRBJ2-6; D not certain. The CDR3 is 13 amino acids. The germline gives CDR1 MDHEN, CDR2 SYDVKM. The CDR3 is CALGSSGANVLTF. Written as DNA, the CDR3 is TGTGCTCTGGGCAGCTCTGGGGCCAACGTCCTGACTTTC.

This chain connects TRBV5-6 to TRBJ1-5, with D tentatively TRBD1 (5 bases). Germline CDR1 and CDR2: SGHDT and YYEEEE. This CDR3 is 20 amino acids long. Trimming pared 2 bases from V and 0 bases from J, leaving 24 bases between. The CDR3 coding sequence is TGTGCCAGCAGCTTATCTCGGGGGTCGATCGGGACGGATAGCAATCAGCCCCAGCATTTT. This translates into CASSLSRGSIGTDSNQPQHF.

This clonotype was observed a few times. This CDR3 reads CASQTTRSPYGYTF. Written as DNA, the CDR3 is TGTGCCAGCCAAACGACACGTAGCCCCTATGGCTACACCTTC. The chain combines TRBV28 with TRBJ1-2, with D hard to call. V lost 8 bases and J 4 bases, leaving 17 bases between the germline ends. The CDR3 length is 14 residues. Germline-derived CDR1 and CDR2 are MDHEN and SYDVKM.

The rearrangement links TRBV6-1 to TRBJ2-7; no reliable D call. The V gene's germline CDR1 is MNHNS and CDR2 SASEGT. The CDR3 extends over 12 amino acids. V was shortened by 9 bases and J by 5 bases, with 14 bases between the two germline ends. The CDR3 DNA reads as TGTGCCAGGATTTCGAGGACCGACGAGCAGTACTTC. Protein: CARISRTDEQYF.

This clonotype has ten or more counts. J is TRBJ1-4 and V is TRBV12-3 or TRBV12-4; D might be TRBD1 (5 bases). CDR3 length equals 14 residues. The V end was cut by 5 bases, the J end by 8 bases, with 15 bases between. The CDR3: CASSVRGLWEKLFF. The CDR3 DNA reads TGTGCCAGCAGTGTCCGGGGGTTATGGGAAAAACTGTTTTTT.

This clonotype was seen a few times. The chain couples TRBV10-3 to TRBJ2-2; maybe TRBD2 (6 bases). Germline V gene sequence: CDR1 ENHRY, CDR2 SYGVKD. The CDR3 consists of 16 residues. V was cut by 6 bases and J by 3 bases, with 17 bases left in between. The CDR3 region is CAIRALRDLDTGELFF. The CDR3 nucleotides are TGTGCCATCAGGGCACTAAGGGACTTAGACACCGGGGAGCTGTTTTTT.

V is TRBV7-6 and J is TRBJ1-1; D might be TRBD1 (6 bases). Per the germline V gene, CDR1 is SGHVS and CDR2 is FNYEAQ. This CDR3 is built from 15 residues. V was clipped by 2 bases and J by 10 bases, with 20 bases between them. CDR3 nucleotide sequence: TGTGCCAGCAGCTTATCCGGCAGGGGTGTCGGCAGAGCTTTCTTT. It codes for CASSLSGRGVGRAFF.

This clonotype was observed a handful of times. The V gene is TRBV27, the J gene TRBJ1-1; D unclear. The CDR3 contains 13 residues. V was trimmed by 7 bases and J by 4 bases, leaving 13 bases between them. The V gene's germline CDR1 is MNHEY and CDR2 SMNVEV (reference sequence). CDR3: CASKSEVGTEAFF. CDR3 in DNA: TGTGCCAGCAAATCAGAGGTGGGCACTGAAGCTTTCTTT.

This clonotype was seen a few times. The chain joins TRBV5-1 to TRBJ2-7; TRBD2 might be the D (6 bases). V dropped 3 bases and J dropped 2 bases, with 12 bases sitting between them. Germline V lookup: CDR1 SGHRS, CDR2 YFSETQ. This CDR3 has 14 amino acids. The CDR3 sequence: CASSSGETTYEQYF. In DNA, the CDR3 is TGCGCCAGCAGCTCGGGAGAGACCACCTACGAGCAGTACTTC.

The chain carries TRBV11-3 and TRBJ2-3; D remains ambiguous. The CDR3 is 15 residues long. Trimming removed 5 bases at V and 2 bases at J, with 14 bases between. Germline V gene data show CDR1 as SGHNT and CDR2 as YENEEA. The DNA for the CDR3 is TGTGCCAGCAGCGAAAGGTACTCGTCCACAGATACGCAGTATTTT. Translation: CASSERYSSTDTQYF. The complete variable domain, with remaining parts taken from reference TRBV11-3 and TRBJ2-3, reads EAGVVQSPRYKIIEKKQPVAFWCNPISGHNTLYWYLQNLGQGPELLIRYENEEAVDDSQLPKDRFSAERLKGVDSTLKIQPAELGDSAVYLCASSERYSSTDTQYFGPGTRLTVL.